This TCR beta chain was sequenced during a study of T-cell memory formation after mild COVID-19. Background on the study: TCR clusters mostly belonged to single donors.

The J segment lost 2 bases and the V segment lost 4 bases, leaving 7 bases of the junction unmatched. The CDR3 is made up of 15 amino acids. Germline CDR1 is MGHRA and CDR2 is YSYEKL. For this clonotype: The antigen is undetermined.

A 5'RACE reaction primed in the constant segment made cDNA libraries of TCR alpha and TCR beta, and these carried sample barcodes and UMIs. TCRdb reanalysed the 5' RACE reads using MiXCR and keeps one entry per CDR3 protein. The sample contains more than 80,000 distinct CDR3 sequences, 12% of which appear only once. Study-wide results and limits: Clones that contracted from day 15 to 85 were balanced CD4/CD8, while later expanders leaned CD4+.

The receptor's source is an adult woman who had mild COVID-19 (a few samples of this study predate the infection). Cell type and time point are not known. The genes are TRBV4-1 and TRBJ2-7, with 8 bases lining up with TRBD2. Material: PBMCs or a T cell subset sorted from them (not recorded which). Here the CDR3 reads CASSLAWTSTYEQYF. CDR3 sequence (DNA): TGCGCCAGCAGCCTCGCCTGGACTAGCACCTACGAGCAGTACTTC.